This TCR beta chain was retrieved from a study of blood T cell repertoires in COVID-19. The authors' processing: Amplification with reference gene primers provided the estimates of nucleated cell counts. Using immunoSEQ multiplex PCR, the repertoire was profiled, and TCRdb retains in-frame clones only, with some absent. V and J calls and clone size come straight from that table; D and trimming were deduced from the DNA. Of under 250,000 clones in the sample, approximately 84% are singletons; the top ten hold 7.6%. Trimming removed 5 bases at V and 1 base at J, with 17 bases between. The CDR3 spans 17 residues. Germline CDR1 and CDR2: SGHVS and FNYEAQ.

The rearrangement joins TRBV7-6 to TRBJ2-2, with D tentatively TRBD1 (6 bases). This TCR was recovered from a woman between 45 and 65 years old with active or convalescent COVID-19. What was sequenced was peripheral blood. CDR3 region: CASSAASGALNTGELFF. Written as DNA, the CDR3 is TGTGCCAGCAGCGCCGCGTCAGGGGCTCTGAACACCGGGGAGCTGTTTTTT.